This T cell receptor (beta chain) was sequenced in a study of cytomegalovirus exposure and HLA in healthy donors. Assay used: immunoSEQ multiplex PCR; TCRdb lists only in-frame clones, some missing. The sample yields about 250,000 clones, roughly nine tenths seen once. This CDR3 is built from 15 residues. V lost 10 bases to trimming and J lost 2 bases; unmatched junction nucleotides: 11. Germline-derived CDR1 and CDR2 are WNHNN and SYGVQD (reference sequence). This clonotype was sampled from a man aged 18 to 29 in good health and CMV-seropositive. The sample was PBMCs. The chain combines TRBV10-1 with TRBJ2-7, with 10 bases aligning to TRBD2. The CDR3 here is CATKIRTSGPYEQYF. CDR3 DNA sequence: TGCGCCACCAAAATTCGGACTAGCGGCCCCTACGAGCAGTACTTC.